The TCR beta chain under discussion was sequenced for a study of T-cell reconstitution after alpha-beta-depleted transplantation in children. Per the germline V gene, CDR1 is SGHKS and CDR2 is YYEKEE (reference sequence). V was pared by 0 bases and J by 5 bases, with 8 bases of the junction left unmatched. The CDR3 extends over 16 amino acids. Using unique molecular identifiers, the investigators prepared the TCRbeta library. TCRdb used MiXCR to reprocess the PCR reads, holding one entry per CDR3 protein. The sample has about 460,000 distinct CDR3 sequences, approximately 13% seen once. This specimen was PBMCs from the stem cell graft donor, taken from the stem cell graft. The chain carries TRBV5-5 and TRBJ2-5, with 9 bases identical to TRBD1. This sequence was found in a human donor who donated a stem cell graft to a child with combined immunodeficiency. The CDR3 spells CASSLDSTGGTETQYF. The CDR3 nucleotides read TGTGCCAGCAGCTTGGACTCGACAGGGGGGACGGAGACCCAGTACTTC. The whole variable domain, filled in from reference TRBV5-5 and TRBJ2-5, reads DAGVTQSPTHLIKTRGQQVTLRCSPISGHKSVSWYQQVLGQGPQFIFQYYEKEERGRGNFPDRFSARQFPNYSSELNVNALLLGDSALYLCASSLDSTGGTETQYFGPGTRLLVL.